The present TCR beta chain was sequenced within a study of CXCR3-negative and CXCR3-positive naive CD8 T cells. Study-level points and caveats: CXCR3-positive naive cells had more hydrophobic TRB CDR3s than CXCR3-negative naive cells.

Points on this clonotype: Antigen: not known.

There are 15 residues in the CDR3. The TRB libraries of cDNA were built by UMI-labeled 5' RACE. TCRdb reanalyzed the 5' RACE reads and collapses them to one entry per CDR3 protein, without DNA. The sample includes tens of thousands of distinct CDR3 sequences. This receptor was obtained from a human donor in good health. Some clones in this sample may be carry-over from other donors' samples. The genes are TRBV12-3 or TRBV12-4 and TRBJ2-1. The sample comprised naive CXCR3+ CD8+ T cells from blood. The subset: CD45RO-CCR7+CD27+CD95- naive CD8+ T cells expressing CXCR3 (TNR3+). The CDR3 sequence: CASSLVTGNYNEQFF.